This T cell receptor (beta chain) was found in a study of blood T cell repertoires in COVID-19. On the study more broadly: There were acute and convalescent COVID-19 samples, and they came from the United States, Italy and Spain. In each case, the material was cDNA or gDNA derived from T cells, B-cell-depleted T cells, or PBMCs.

Residents of approximately 25 US areas, aged about 18 to 95 years, made up the participants. Recovered status in Cohort 3 required two negative PCRs, clearance, or symptom resolution. Libraries were prepared by immunoSEQ multiplex PCR; TCRdb keeps only in-frame clonotypes and omits some of them. The sample records fewer than 350,000 clones, approximately 83% being singletons. The receptor was derived from a man aged 25-45 years who had recovered from COVID-19. Sample: PBMCs or T cells enriched from blood (not recorded which).

The CDR3, as DNA: TGTGCCAGTAGTACTCCGACAGGGGTGATCTATGGCTACACCTTC. Translated: CASSTPTGVIYGYTF. The genes are TRBV19 and TRBJ1-2; 8 positions agree with TRBD1. The CDR3 spans 15 residues. Trimming at V came to 4 bases and at J to 4 bases, leaving 8 bases not matched to a gene. Germline V gene lookup returns CDR1 LNHDA and CDR2 SQIVND (reference sequence).